This T cell receptor beta chain was identified during a study of T cell changes during pregnancy in multiple sclerosis. Clones were read by immunoSEQ multiplex PCR, and TCRdb kept only the in-frame ones, dropping some. The sample lists around 50,000 clones, 80% to 95% seen once, with 0.16% in the top ten. The CDR3 has 15 residues. Germline V gives CDR1 SGHKS, CDR2 YYEKEE (reference sequence). The V end was cut by 4 bases, the J end by 2 bases, with 16 bases between. This sample comprised CD4+ T cells from peripheral blood mononuclear cells, obtained after pregnancy. The source of this sequence is a female donor in good health, enrolled as a control in a pregnancy study. The chain recombines TRBV5-5 with TRBJ2-7, with D maybe TRBD2 (7 bases). For the CDR3, the DNA is TGTGCCAGCAGCAAGGGGGGGACCTTCACCTACGAGCAGTACTTC. Protein sequence: CASSKGGTFTYEQYF.